The entry that follows covers one TCR beta chain sequence. A J-beta primer mix and a sample-barcoded 5' primer were used in a second PCR of about 7 to 12 cycles. One entry per CDR3 protein results from TCRdb running MiXCR on the 5' RACE reads. The sample lists hundreds of thousands of distinct CDR3 sequences; roughly 49% were seen once. The CDR3 runs 14 residues. Germline CDR1 is SGHVS and CDR2 is FNYEAQ. V lost 1 base, J lost 8 bases, and 3 bases stayed unmatched. These data come from a study of blood T cells in healthy people across ages. The clonotype was recovered from a woman between 55 and 75 years old in good health. Sequencing was performed on blood. The J gene is TRBJ2-1, the V gene TRBV7-6, with 9 nucleotides matching TRBD2. CDR3 in DNA: TGTGCCAGCAGCTTAGTAATAGCGGGGGATGAGCAGTTCTTC. This encodes CASSLVIAGDEQFF.